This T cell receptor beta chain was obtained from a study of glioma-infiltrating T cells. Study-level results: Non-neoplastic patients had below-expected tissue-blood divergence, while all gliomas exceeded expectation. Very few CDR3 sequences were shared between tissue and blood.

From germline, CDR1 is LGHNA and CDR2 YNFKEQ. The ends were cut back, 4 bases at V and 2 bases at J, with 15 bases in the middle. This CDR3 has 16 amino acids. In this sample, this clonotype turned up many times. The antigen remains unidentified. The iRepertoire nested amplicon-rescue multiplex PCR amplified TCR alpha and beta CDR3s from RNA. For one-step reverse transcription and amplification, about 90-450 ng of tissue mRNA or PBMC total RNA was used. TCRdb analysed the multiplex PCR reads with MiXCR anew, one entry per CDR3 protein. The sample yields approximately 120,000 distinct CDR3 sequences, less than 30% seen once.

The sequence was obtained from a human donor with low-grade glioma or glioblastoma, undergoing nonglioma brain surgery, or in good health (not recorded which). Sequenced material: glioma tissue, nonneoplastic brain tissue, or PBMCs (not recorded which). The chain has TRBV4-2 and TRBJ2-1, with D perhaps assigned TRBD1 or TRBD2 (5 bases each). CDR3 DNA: TGTGCCAGCAGCCTAGATCGGGGCTTCCCCTACAATGAGCAGTTCTTC. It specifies CASSLDRGFPYNEQFF.